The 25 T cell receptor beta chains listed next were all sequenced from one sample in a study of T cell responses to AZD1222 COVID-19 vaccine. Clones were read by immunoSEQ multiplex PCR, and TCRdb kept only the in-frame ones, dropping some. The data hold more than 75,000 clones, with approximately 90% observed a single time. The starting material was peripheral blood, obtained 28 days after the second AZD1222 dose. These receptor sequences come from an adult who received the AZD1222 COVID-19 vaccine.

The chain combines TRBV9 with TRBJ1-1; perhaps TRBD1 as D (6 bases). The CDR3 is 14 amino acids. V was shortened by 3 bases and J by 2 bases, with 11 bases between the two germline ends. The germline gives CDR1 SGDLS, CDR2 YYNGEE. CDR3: CASSAGQINTEAFF. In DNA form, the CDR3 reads TGTGCCAGCAGCGCAGGACAGATCAACACTGAAGCTTTCTTT.

The CDR3 spells CASSWGRNTYNEQFF. The CDR3 DNA reads as TGTGCCAGCAGTTGGGGCAGAAATACTTACAATGAGCAGTTCTTC. V and J are TRBV27 and TRBJ2-1; D may be TRBD1 (5 bases). The CDR3 is made up of 15 amino acids. V was clipped by 4 bases and J by 4 bases, with 14 bases between them. CDR1 is MNHEY and CDR2 is SMNVEV in the germline V gene (reference sequence).

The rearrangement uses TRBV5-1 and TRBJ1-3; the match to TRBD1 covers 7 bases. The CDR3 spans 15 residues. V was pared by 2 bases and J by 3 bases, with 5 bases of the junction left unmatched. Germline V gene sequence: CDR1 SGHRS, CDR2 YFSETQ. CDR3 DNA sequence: TGCGCCAGCAGCTTCAACAGGGGCGATGGAAACACCATATATTTT. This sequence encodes CASSFNRGDGNTIYF.

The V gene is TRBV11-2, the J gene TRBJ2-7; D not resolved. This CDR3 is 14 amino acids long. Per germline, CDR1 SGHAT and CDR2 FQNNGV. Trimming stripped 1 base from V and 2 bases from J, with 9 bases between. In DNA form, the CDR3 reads TGTGCCAGCAGCTTAGGGGTGGGGACCTACGAGCAGTACTTC. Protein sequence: CASSLGVGTYEQYF. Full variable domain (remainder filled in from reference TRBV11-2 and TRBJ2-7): EAGVAQSPRYKIIEKRQSVAFWCNPISGHATLYWYQQILGQGPKLLIQFQNNGVVDDSQLPKDRFSAERLKGVDSTLKIQPAKLEDSAVYLCASSLGVGTYEQYFGPGTRLTVT.

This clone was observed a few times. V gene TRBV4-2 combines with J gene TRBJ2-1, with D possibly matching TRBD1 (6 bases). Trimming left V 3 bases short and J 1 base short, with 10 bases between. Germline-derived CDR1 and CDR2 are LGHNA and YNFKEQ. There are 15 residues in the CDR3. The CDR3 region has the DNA TGTGCCAGCAGCCAGGGGGCTGAGTCCTACAATGAGCAGTTCTTC. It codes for CASSQGAESYNEQFF.

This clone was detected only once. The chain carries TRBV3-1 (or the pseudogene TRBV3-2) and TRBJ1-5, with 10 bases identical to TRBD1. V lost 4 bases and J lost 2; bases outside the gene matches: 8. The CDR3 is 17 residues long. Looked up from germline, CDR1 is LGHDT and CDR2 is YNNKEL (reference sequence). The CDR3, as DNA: TGTGCCAGCAGCCCTTCGGGACAGGGGATCGGCAATCAGCCCCAGCATTTT. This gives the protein CASSPSGQGIGNQPQHF.

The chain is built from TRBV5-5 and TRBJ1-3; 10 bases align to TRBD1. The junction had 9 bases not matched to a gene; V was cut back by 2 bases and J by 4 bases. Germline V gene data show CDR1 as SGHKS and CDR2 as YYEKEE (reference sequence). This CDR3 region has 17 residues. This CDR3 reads CASSFSGTGDSGNTIYF. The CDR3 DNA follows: TGTGCCAGCAGCTTCTCCGGGACAGGGGATTCAGGAAACACCATATATTTT.

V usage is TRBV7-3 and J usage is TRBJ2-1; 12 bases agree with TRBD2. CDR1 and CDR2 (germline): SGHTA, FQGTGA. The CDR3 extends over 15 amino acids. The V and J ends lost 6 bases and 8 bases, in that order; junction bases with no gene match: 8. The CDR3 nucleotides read TGTGCCAGCAGGCCCTCTAGCGGGGGGGCCGATGAGCAGTTCTTC. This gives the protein CASRPSSGGADEQFF.

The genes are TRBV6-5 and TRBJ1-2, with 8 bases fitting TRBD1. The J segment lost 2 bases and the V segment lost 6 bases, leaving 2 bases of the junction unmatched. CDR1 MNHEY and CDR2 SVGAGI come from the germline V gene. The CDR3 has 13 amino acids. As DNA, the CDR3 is TGTGCCAGCAGGAGACAGGGGAACTATGGCTACACCTTC. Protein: CASRRQGNYGYTF.

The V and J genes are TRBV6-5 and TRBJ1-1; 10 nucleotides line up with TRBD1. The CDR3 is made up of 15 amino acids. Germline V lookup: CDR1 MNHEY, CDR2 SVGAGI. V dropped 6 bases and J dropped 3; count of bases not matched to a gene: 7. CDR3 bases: TGTGCCAGCAGGCCCAGTGGACAGGGGGACACTGAAGCTTTCTTT. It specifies CASRPSGQGDTEAFF.

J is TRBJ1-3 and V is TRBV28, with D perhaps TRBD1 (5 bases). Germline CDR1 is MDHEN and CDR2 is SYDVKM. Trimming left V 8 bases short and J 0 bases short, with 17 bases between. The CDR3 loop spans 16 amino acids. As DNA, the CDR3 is TGTGCCAGCGGGCCGTACTCAGGGCCCTCTGGAAACACCATATATTTT. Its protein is CASGPYSGPSGNTIYF.

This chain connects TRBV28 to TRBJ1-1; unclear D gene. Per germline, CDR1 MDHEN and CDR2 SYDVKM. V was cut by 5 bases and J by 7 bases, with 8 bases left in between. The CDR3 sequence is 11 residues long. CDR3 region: CASSPDFEAFF. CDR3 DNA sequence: TGTGCCAGCAGTCCGGACTTTGAAGCTTTCTTT.

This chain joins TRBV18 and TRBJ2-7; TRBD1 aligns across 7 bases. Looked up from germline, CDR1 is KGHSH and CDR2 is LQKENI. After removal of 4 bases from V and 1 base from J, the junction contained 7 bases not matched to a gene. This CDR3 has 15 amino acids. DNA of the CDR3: TGTGCCAGCTCACAGTCAGGGACAGCTTCCTACGAGCAGTACTTC. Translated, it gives CASSQSGTASYEQYF.

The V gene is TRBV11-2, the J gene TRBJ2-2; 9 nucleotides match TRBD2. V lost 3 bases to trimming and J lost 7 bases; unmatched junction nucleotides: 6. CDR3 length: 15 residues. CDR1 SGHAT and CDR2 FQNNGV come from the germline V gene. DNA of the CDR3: TGTGCCAGCAGCTTCGCGGGGGGGCAAATCGGGGAGCTGTTTTTT. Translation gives CASSFAGGQIGELFF.

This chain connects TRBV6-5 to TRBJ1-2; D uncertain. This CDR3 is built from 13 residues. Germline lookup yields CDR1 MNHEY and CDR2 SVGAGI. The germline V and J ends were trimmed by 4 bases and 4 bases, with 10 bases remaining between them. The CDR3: CASSWPGSYGYTF. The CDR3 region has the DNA TGTGCCAGCAGTTGGCCGGGCAGCTATGGCTACACCTTC.

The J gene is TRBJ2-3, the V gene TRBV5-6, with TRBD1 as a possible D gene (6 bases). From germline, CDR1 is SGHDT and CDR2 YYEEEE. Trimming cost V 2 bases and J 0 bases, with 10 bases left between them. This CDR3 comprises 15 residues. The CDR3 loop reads CASSFDTGSTDTQYF. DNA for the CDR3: TGTGCCAGCAGCTTTGATACAGGGAGCACAGATACGCAGTATTTT.

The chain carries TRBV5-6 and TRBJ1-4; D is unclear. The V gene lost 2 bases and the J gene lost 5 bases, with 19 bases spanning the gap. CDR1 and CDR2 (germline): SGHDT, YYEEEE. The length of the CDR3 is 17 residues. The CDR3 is CASSFFHRMHLNEKLFF. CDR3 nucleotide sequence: TGTGCCAGCAGCTTCTTTCACCGGATGCACCTCAATGAAAAACTGTTTTTT.

The DNA of the CDR3 is TGTGCCAGCTCACCCCTGGACACCACAGATACGCAGTATTTT. The encoded protein is CASSPLDTTDTQYF. This sequence joins TRBV18 and TRBJ2-3; the D gene is possibly TRBD1 (5 bases). Trimming pared 3 bases from V and 2 bases from J, leaving 9 bases between. This CDR3 spans 14 amino acids. CDR1 and CDR2 from the germline V gene are KGHSH and LQKENI.

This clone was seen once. The DNA of the CDR3 is TGTGCCAGCAGCTTAGAAGGGGCCCCCTTCCGCGAGCAGTACTTC. Translating gives CASSLEGAPFREQYF. The V gene is TRBV7-2, the J gene TRBJ2-7, with a tentative D call TRBD1 (5 bases). Per germline, CDR1 SGHTA and CDR2 FQGNSA. The CDR3 consists of 15 residues. Trimming removed 1 base from V and 6 bases from J, with 16 bases in between.

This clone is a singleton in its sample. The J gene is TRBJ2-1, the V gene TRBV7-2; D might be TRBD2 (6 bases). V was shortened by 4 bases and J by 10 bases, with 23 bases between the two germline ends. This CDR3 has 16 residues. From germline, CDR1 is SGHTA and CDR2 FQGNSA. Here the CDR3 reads CASSSGAGTPSEEQFF. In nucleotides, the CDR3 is TGTGCCAGCAGCTCTGGGGCGGGGACTCCCTCCGAGGAGCAGTTCTTC.

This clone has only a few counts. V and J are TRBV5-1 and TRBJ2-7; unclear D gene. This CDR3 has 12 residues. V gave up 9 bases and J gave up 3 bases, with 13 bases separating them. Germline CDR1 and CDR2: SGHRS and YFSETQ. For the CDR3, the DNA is TGCGCCACCCACCTTCCGGGCTACGAGCAGTACTTC. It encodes CATHLPGYEQYF.

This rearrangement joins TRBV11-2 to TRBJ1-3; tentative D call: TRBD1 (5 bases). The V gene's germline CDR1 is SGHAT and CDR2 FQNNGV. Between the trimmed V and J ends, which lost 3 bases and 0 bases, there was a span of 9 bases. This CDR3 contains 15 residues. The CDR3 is CASSFFDSSGNTIYF. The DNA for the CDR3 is TGTGCCAGCAGCTTCTTTGACAGCTCTGGAAACACCATATATTTT.

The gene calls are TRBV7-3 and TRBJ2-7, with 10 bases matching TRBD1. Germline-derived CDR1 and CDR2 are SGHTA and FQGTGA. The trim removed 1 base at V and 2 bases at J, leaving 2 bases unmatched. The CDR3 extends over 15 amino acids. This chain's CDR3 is CASSLKGQGTYEQYF. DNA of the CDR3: TGTGCCAGCAGCTTAAAGGGACAGGGGACCTACGAGCAGTACTTC. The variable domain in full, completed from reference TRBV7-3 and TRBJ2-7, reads GAGVSQTPSNKVTEKGKYVELRCDPISGHTALYWYRQSLGQGPEFLIYFQGTGAADDSGLPNDRFFAVRPEGSVSTLKIQRTERGDSAVYLCASSLKGQGTYEQYFGPGTRLTVT.

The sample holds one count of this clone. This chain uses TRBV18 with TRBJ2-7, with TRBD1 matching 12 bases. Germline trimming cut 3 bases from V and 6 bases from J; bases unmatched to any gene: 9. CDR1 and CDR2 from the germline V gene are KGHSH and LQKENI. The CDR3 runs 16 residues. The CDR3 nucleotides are TGTGCCAGCTCACCTTACACCGGGACAGGGGGCCGCGAGCAGTACTTC. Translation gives CASSPYTGTGGREQYF.

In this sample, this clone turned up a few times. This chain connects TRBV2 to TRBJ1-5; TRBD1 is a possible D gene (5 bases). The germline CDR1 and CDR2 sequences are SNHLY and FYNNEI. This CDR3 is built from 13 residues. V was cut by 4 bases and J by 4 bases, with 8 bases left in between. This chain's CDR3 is CASSVSGNQPQHF. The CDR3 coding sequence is TGTGCCAGCAGTGTTTCAGGGAATCAGCCCCAGCATTTT.